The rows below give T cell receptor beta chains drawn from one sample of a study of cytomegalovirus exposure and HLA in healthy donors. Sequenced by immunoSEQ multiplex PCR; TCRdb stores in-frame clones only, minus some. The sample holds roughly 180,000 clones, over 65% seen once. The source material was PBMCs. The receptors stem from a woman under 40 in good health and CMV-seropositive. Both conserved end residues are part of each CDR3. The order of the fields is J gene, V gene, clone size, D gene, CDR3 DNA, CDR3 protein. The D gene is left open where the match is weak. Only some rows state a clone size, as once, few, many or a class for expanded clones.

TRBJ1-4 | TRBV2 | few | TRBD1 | TGTGCCAGCAGTGAGTTGGGACAGGGTGAAAAACTGTTTTTT | CASSELGQGEKLFF
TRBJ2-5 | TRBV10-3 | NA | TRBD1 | TGTGCCATCAGCCCGGGATCCGGGACAGACCAAGAGACCCAGTACTTC | CAISPGSGTDQETQYF
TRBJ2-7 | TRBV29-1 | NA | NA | TGCAGTGCCGGAGGGACTGGGTCCTACGAGCAGTACTTC | CSAGGTGSYEQYF
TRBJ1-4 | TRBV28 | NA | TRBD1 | TGTGCCAGCAGTGGGGACAGGACTAATGAAAAACTGTTTTTT | CASSGDRTNEKLFF
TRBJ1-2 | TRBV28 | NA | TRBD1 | TGTGCCACCCATGGGGGACAGAACTATGGCTACACCTTC | CATHGGQNYGYTF
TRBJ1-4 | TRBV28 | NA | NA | TGTGCCAGCAGTTCCCGTAGTATGGGGAGTGGTGAAAAACTGTTTTTT | CASSSRSMGSGEKLFF
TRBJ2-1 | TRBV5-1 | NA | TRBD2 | TGCGCCAGCAGCTTTGAGGGACTAGCGGGCTACAATGAGCAGTTCTTC | CASSFEGLAGYNEQFF
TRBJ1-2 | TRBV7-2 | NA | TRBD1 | TGTGCCAGCAGCGCCACCGGGACAGTCGGTACGGATACGGGCTACACCTTC | CASSATGTVGTDTGYTF
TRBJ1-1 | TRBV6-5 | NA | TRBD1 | TGTGCCAGCAGGCGGGACAGGGAATCCACTGAAGCTTTCTTT | CASRRDRESTEAFF
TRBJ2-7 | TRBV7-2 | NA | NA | TGTGCCAGCAGCCAAATCAGGGACATTGGCTACGAGCAGTACTTC | CASSQIRDIGYEQYF
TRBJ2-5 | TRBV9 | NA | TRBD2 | TGTGCCAGCAGCCTGGGACTACAACTGGAGACCCAGTACTTC | CASSLGLQLETQYF
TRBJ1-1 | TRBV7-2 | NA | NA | TGTGCCAGCAGCACCCGGACGGGGGGCACTGAAGCTTTCTTT | CASSTRTGGTEAFF
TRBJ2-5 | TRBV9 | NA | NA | TGTGCCAGCAGCGTCAGAGATCCAGCGGAGACCCAGTACTTC | CASSVRDPAETQYF
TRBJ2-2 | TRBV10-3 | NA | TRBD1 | TGTGCCATCGGAACCGGGACAGCGAACACCGGGGAGCTGTTTTTT | CAIGTGTANTGELFF
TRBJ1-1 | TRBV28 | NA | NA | TGTGCCAGCAGTTCCCCAGGGGCACGAGCTTTCTTT | CASSSPGARAFF
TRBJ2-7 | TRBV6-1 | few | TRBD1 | TGTGCCAGCAGACCGACAGGGGATTCCTACGAGCAGTACTTC | CASRPTGDSYEQYF
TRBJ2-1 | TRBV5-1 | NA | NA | TGCGCCAGCAGCTTGGAACCGGGAAATGAGCAGTTCTTC | CASSLEPGNEQFF
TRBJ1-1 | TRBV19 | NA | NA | TGTGCCAGTAGTGCCTCGACAAGGAACACTGAAGCTTTCTTT | CASSASTRNTEAFF
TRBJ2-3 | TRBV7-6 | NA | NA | TGTGCCAGCAGCTTAGCGGGCCACACTAGCACAGATACGCAGTATTTT | CASSLAGHTSTDTQYF
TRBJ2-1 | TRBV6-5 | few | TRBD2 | TGTGCCAGCAGTAGAGCGGGAGACTCCTACAATGAGCAGTTCTTC | CASSRAGDSYNEQFF
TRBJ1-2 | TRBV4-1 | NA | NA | TGCGCCAGCATAGGAGGGGATTCTAATGGCTACACCTTC | CASIGGDSNGYTF
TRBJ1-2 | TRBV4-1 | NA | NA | TGCGCCAGCAGCCAAGGGGAGGGGTCTAACTATGGCTACACCTTC | CASSQGEGSNYGYTF
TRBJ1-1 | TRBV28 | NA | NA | TGTGCCAGCAGTCCGGTGCGGGATGTGGACACTGAAGCTTTCTTT | CASSPVRDVDTEAFF
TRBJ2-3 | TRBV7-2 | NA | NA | TGTGCCAGCAGCTTAGCTACGTCCCCCCCGGGTACGCAGTATTTT | CASSLATSPPGTQYF
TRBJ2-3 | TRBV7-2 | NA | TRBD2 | TGTGCCAGCAGCCCCAGGGGTCTAGCGGGAGGGCGAACAGATACGCAGTATTTT | CASSPRGLAGGRTDTQYF
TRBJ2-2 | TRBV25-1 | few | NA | TGTGCCACCCGAGGAGGGTCAGACACCGGGGAGCTGTTTTTT | CATRGGSDTGELFF
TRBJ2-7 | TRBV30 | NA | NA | TGTGCCGGGGGGGCGGGACCTACCTACGAGCAGTACTTC | CAGGAGPTYEQYF
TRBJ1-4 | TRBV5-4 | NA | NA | TGTGCCAGCAGCCCAAGAGGATGGGAGGAAAAACTGTTTTTT | CASSPRGWEEKLFF
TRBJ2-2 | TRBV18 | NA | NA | TGTGCCAGCTCACCATCTTCCGACACCGGGGAGCTGTTTTTT | CASSPSSDTGELFF
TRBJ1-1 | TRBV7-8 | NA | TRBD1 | TGTGCCAGCAGCGGATACACAGGGGGCACTGAAGCTTTCTTT | CASSGYTGGTEAFF
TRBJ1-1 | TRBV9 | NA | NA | TGTGCCAGCAGCGTAGCTTTAGTGAACACTGAAGCTTTCTTT | CASSVALVNTEAFF
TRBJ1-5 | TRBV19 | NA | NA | TGTGCCAGTAGTATAGACAGTAGCAATCAGCCCCAGCATTTT | CASSIDSSNQPQHF
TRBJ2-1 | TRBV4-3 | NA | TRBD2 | TGCGCCAGCAGCCAAGGGGCGGGAGTGGTGAGTAATGAGCAGTTCTTC | CASSQGAGVVSNEQFF